The 8 T cell receptor beta chains given below trace back to one sample, sequenced in a study of blood T cell repertoires in COVID-19. Assay: immunoSEQ multiplex PCR; the TCRdb copy retains only in-frame clones and omits some. This table holds some 530,000 clones, approximately 91% found once. Material for sequencing was PBMCs or T cells enriched from blood (not recorded which). The receptors derive from a woman aged 55-70 years who had recovered from COVID-19.

The chain couples TRBV4-1 to TRBJ2-5, with TRBD2 identical over 9 bases. There are 17 residues in the CDR3. With 0 bases clipped from V and 6 bases from J, the junction kept 11 bases outside the gene matches. Germline loops: CDR1 MGHRA, CDR2 YSYEKL. The CDR3 here is CASSQDIGSGGIKTQYF. In DNA form, the CDR3 reads TGCGCCAGCAGCCAAGATATCGGTAGCGGGGGAATAAAGACCCAGTACTTC.

The chain joins TRBV9 to TRBJ2-2, with D possibly being TRBD2 (5 bases). Trimming cost V 5 bases and J 5 bases, with 10 bases left between them. CDR1 is SGDLS and CDR2 is YYNGEE in the germline V gene. The CDR3 is made up of 13 amino acids. The CDR3 nucleotides read TGTGCCAGCAGACTAGGTGGTACCGGGGAGCTGTTTTTT. Residues: CASRLGGTGELFF.

This clone was counted a single time. This chain joins TRBV7-2 and TRBJ2-3, with D maybe TRBD2 (6 bases). The germline gives CDR1 SGHTA, CDR2 FQGNSA. The V and J ends lost 1 base and 2 bases respectively, with 19 bases between them. The CDR3 runs to 18 residues. CDR3 loop: CASSLVGRQLRFTDTQYF. For the CDR3, the DNA is TGTGCCAGCAGCTTAGTGGGGAGGCAGCTAAGGTTCACAGATACGCAGTATTTT.

The chain combines TRBV5-6 with TRBJ1-2; D not resolved. Germline-derived CDR1 and CDR2 are SGHDT and YYEEEE. Deletions cut 1 base from V and 6 bases from J, with 13 bases between. This CDR3 comprises 14 residues. The CDR3 nucleotides are TGTGCCAGCAGCTTGATGGGCTCCCCTGATGGCTACACCTTC. Protein: CASSLMGSPDGYTF.

J is TRBJ2-7 and V is TRBV9; weak D call: TRBD1 (6 bases). Looked up from germline, CDR1 is SGDLS and CDR2 is YYNGEE. The V end lost 4 bases, the J end lost 2 bases, and 16 bases lay between the germline ends. The CDR3 is 15 amino acids. The CDR3 here is CASSPQKGGAYEQYF. The CDR3 bases are TGTGCCAGCAGCCCCCAAAAAGGGGGTGCCTACGAGCAGTACTTC.

In the case of this clone: Additional DNA sequences in this sample encode the identical CDR3. The genes are TRBV2 and TRBJ1-1, with D perhaps TRBD1 (5 bases). The CDR3 is 13 amino acids. V lost 6 bases and J 2 bases, leaving 10 bases between the germline ends. The germline V gene has CDR1 SNHLY and CDR2 FYNNEI. The CDR3: CASSVTVNTEAFF. DNA of the CDR3: TGTGCCAGCAGCGTGACAGTTAACACTGAAGCTTTCTTT.

This clone is a singleton in its sample. V and J are TRBV10-1 and TRBJ2-2; tentative D call: TRBD2 (7 bases). Germline V gene lookup returns CDR1 WNHNN and CDR2 SYGVQD (reference sequence). The CDR3 is made up of 15 amino acids. V lost 2 bases and J 4 bases, leaving 11 bases between the germline ends. In nucleotides, the CDR3 is TGCGCCAGCAGTGAGGGGGGGGCGGGCACCGGGGAGCTGTTTTTT. Its protein is CASSEGGAGTGELFF.

V and J are TRBV29-1 and TRBJ1-1, with 7 bases lining up with TRBD1. The CDR3 has 13 amino acids. Germline-derived CDR1 and CDR2 are SQVTM and ANQGSEA. Germline trimming cut 8 bases from V and 5 bases from J; bases unmatched to any gene: 11. Written as DNA, the CDR3 is TGCAGCTTCCTTGGACAGGCGGAAACTGAAGCTTTCTTT. Translated: CSFLGQAETEAFF.